This T cell receptor (beta chain) derives from a study of CD8+ T cells in alopecia areata. Following extraction, RNA underwent reverse transcription to cDNA, which served as the sequencing template. Data came from immunoSEQ multiplex PCR; TCRdb stores just in-frame clones and leaves some out. The table has around 150,000 clones, 55% seen once; the top ten hold about 4.4%. The V and J ends lost 1 base and 5 bases respectively, with 8 bases between them. Germline V lookup: CDR1 MGHRA, CDR2 YSYEKL. This CDR3 comprises 13 residues. This TCR was recovered from a human donor in good health. The rearrangement uses TRBV4-1 and TRBJ2-5; D is unclear. Sequenced sample: CD4+ T cells sorted from blood. This chain's CDR3 is CASSQGLRETQYF. CDR3 DNA: TGCGCCAGCAGCCAAGGTTTGAGGGAGACCCAGTACTTC.